The source of this TCR beta chain is a study of shared clonotypes between healthy human individuals (dated by TCRdb to 2018 to 2020). Some background on the complete study: The cohort included three men and a couple of women between 18 and 49 years of age. Between about 0.9 and 10 billion PBMCs per donor were obtained by leukapheresis. To estimate repertoire size and how much clonotypes are shared between individuals, the study performed deep sequencing of blood TCR repertoires from 4 to 6 healthy adults. For each donor, CD4 naive and CD4 memory were each given three plates, CD8 naive was given two plates, and CD8 memory was given one plate. To increase sequencing depth and limit assay-specific biases, different laboratories used diverse techniques to prepare libraries and sequence TCR repertoires. Results and caveats for the whole study, not just this receptor: Only blood was sampled, and tissue TCR repertoires likely differ from those in blood. Sharing across a few donors was observed for approximately 5% of naive CD4, under 4% of naive CD8, 2% to 2.5% of memory CD4, and approximately 0.41% of memory CD8 clonotypes. Compared with non-shared clonotypes, clonotypes shared by all four sorted-subset donors had higher generation probabilities. Rarefaction of sorted-subset datasets indicated incomplete sequencing despite the large sequencing depth. The small number of donors limited the genetic and exposure-history diversity represented. Pairwise subsampling indicated that sequencing depth was expected to affect the degree of clonotype sharing among donors. Larger estimated clonotype richness was generally found for naive subsets than for memory subsets.

Trimming removed 5 bases from V and 6 bases from J, leaving 8 bases between the germline ends. The germline V gene provides CDR1 MDHEN and CDR2 SYDVKM. From the cysteine up to the phenylalanine, the CDR3 has a length of 12 residues. The entry retains the CDR3 DNA only, 36 bases that are in frame from base 1. As regards this clone: Which antigen it targets is not known. Base qualities are not recorded, but no much larger clone differs from it by a single base.

Using the deep immunoSEQ assay, multiplex PCR amplified TCR CDR3 regions from genomic DNA. Genomic DNA extracted from each cell subset was distributed evenly over all wells of several immunoSEQ 96-well plates, and each plate served as one replicate. For sorted subsets, 200 ng of genomic DNA, equivalent to tens of thousands of T cell genomes, went into each replicate PCR. Purified libraries were quantified with a Qubit 3.0 fluorometer, sized on a Bioanalyzer 2100, and re-quantified with the KAPA Library Quantification kit. A separate single-read 150-cycle Illumina NextSeq 550 flow cell was used to sequence each immunoSEQ 96-well plate. Concerning the study's data processing: The immunoSEQ output contained only junctional sequences without quality scores, so filtering could not match that applied to full-length reads. To assign V/J genes and CDR3, sequences were annotated against IMGT germline references using PyIR, a Python wrapper for IgBLAST v1.9. Reads were removed for weak V/J assignments (E-value above 1e-6), missing CDR3, stop codons, out-of-frame junctions, or ambiguous translated residues. V3J clonotypes were defined as sequences sharing an identical inferred V gene, J gene, and CDR3 amino acid sequence. Percentage overlap between repertoires was computed as shared unique clonotypes divided by the size of the smaller repertoire. Three approaches were used to assess repertoire richness: RTK rarefaction, the Chao1 estimator, and Recon v2.1 estimates of unobserved clonotypes. Generation probabilities for all TCRbeta clonotypes obtained by the gDNA method from a handful of donors were computed using OLGA. As stored in TCRdb, this immuneACCESS dataset retains in-frame rearrangements with V and J assigned. A fraction of the clones does not appear; measured against another copy, unresolved V genes explain less than half of the discrepancy, and the remainder lacks a known reason. Clonal size and the V and J genes are those of that table, whereas D and trimming came from the DNA. The table for this sample lists some 2,500,000 clones; roughly 92% of them were counted only once. The top ten clonotypes cover 0.3% to 0.45% of the sample.

Donors were healthy HIV-negative adults with no recently reported acute infections or vaccinations. Every donor was a Caucasian adult living in Nashville, Tennessee, USA. CD4+ T cells were enriched through magnetic negative selection, after which naive cells were positively selected on CD45RA and the remaining negative fraction served as the memory subset. After blood collection by leukapheresis, PBMCs were isolated using Ficoll-Histopaque density gradient centrifugation and then cryopreserved in the vapor phase of liquid nitrogen. Analytical flow cytometry was used to check the purity and quantity of every magnetically sorted T cell population. Each sorted fraction had its genomic DNA isolated and then quantified by UV absorbance on a Nanodrop 2000c.

The rearranged chain carries TRBV28 and TRBJ1-5, with TRBD1 perhaps the D gene, on 6 matching bases. The source is a man younger than 35 in good health. Some clones in this sample may be carry-over from other donors' samples. The sample comprised naive CD4+ T cells from PBMCs. The cell subset or site label here, explained by the study, means: CD45RA+ positively selected. The nucleotide sequence is given as TGTGCCAGCAGTCCAGGGGTTCAGCCCCAGCATTTT. The resulting protein is CASSPGVQPQHF.